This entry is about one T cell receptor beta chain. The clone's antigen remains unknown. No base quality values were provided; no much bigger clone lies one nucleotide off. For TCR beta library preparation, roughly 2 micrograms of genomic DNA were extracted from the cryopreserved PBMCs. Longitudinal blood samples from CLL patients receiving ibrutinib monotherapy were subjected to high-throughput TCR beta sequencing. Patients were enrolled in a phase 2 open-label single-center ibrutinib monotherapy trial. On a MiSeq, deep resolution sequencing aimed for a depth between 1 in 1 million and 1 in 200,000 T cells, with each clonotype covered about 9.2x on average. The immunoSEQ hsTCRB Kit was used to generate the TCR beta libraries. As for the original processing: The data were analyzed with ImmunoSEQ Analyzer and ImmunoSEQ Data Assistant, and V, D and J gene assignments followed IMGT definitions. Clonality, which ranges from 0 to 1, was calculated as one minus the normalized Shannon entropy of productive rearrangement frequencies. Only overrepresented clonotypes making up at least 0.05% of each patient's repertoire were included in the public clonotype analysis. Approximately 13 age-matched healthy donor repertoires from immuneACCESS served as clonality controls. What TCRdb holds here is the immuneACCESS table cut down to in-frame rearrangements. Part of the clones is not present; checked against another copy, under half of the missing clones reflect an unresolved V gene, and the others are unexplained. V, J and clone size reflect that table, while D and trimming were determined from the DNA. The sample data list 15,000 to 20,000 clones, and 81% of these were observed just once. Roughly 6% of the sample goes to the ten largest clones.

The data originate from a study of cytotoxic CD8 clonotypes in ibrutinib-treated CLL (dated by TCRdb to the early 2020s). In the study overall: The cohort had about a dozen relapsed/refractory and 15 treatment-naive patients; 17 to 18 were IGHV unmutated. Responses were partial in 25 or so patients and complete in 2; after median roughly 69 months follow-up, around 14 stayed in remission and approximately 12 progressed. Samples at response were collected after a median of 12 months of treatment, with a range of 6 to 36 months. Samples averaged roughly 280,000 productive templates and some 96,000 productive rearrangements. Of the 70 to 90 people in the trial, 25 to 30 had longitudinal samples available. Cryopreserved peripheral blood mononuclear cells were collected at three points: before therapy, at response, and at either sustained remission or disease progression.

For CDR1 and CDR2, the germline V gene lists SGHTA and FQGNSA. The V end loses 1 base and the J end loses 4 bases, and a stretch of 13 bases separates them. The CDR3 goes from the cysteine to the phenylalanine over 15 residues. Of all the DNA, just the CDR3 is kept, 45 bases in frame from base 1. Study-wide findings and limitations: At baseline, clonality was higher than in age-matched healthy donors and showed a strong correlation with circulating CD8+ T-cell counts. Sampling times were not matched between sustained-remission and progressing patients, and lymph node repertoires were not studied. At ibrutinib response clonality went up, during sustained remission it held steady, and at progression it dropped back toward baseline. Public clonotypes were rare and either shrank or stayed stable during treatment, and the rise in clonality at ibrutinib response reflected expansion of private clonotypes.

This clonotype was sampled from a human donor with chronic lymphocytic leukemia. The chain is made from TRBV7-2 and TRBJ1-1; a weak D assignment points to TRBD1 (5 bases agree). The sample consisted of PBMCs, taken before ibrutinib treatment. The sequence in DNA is TGTGCCAGCAGCTTAGTTGGGGCCCGAAGCACTGAAGCTTTCTTT. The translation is CASSLVGARSTEAFF.